This T cell receptor beta chain derives from a study of blood T cells in healthy people across ages. Germline CDR1 is MGHRA and CDR2 is YSYEKL. The V end was cut by 1 base, the J end by 0 bases, with 9 bases between. This CDR3 contains 16 residues. General study points: Across samples, TCR beta diversity tracked strongly with naive T cell percentage. As age increased, TCR beta diversity per million T cells fell in a roughly linear fashion.

As for this clonotype: Antigen specificity is unknown.

Primers used in a second PCR of roughly 7 to 12 cycles were a sample-barcoded 5' primer and a J-beta primer mix. TCRdb reanalysed the 5' RACE reads using MiXCR and keeps one entry per CDR3 protein. The sample lists around 900,000 distinct CDR3 sequences, roughly 51% occurring once. The sequenced material came from blood. The rearrangement uses TRBV4-1 and TRBJ1-4; D is unresolved. The TCR comes from a woman aged 55-69 years in good health. Written as DNA, the CDR3 is TGCGCCAGCAGCCAAGCACGGTTAACAACTAATGAAAAACTGTTTTTT. Its translation: CASSQARLTTNEKLFF.